These T cell receptor beta chains were read from a single sample in a study of T-cell memory formation after mild COVID-19. TCRdb analysed the 5' RACE reads with MiXCR anew, one entry per CDR3 protein. The sample holds over 300,000 distinct CDR3 sequences, approximately 22% seen once. Sequenced sample: PBMCs or a T cell subset sorted from them (not recorded which). The origin of the receptors is a young man who had mild COVID-19 (a few samples of this study predate the infection). Cell type and time point are not known. Each CDR3 is given with its conserved first and last residue. A D gene is named only where the DNA matches it firmly. Rows give clone size only sometimes, using once, few, many, or a class for an expanded clone.

d_call: TRBD2; v_call: TRBV12-3/TRBV12-4; j_call: TRBJ2-1; clone_size: NA; cdr3_nt: TGTGCCAGCACCCTACTAGCGGGGGGGAAGTTCTTC; cdr3_aa: CASTLLAGGKFF
d_call: NA; v_call: TRBV5-1; j_call: TRBJ2-2; clone_size: NA; cdr3_nt: TGCGCCAGCAGCTATCAACAGGGCTCCGGGGAGATGTTTTTT; cdr3_aa: CASSYQQGSGEMFF
d_call: TRBD1; v_call: TRBV5-1; j_call: TRBJ1-1; clone_size: few; cdr3_nt: TGCGCCAGCAGCGCGGTGACAGGGGGCACTGAAGCTTTCTTT; cdr3_aa: CASSAVTGGTEAFF
d_call: TRBD1; v_call: TRBV10-3; j_call: TRBJ1-4; clone_size: few; cdr3_nt: TGTGCCATCAGTGAGGGACAGGGGGCCGATGAAAAACTGTTTTTT; cdr3_aa: CAISEGQGADEKLFF
d_call: NA; v_call: TRBV30; j_call: TRBJ1-2; clone_size: NA; cdr3_nt: TGTGCCTGGAGTAGCCAGAATAGTAACTATGGCTACACCTTC; cdr3_aa: CAWSSQNSNYGYTF
d_call: NA; v_call: TRBV4-1; j_call: TRBJ1-1; clone_size: NA; cdr3_nt: TGCGCCAGCAGCCAAGGGGTCCTGAACACTGAAGCTTTCTTT; cdr3_aa: CASSQGVLNTEAFF
d_call: TRBD2; v_call: TRBV7-8; j_call: TRBJ2-2; clone_size: few; cdr3_nt: TGTGCCAGCAGCTCGGGGGGTGTCGGGGAGCTGTTTTTT; cdr3_aa: CASSSGGVGELFF
d_call: NA; v_call: TRBV28; j_call: TRBJ1-2; clone_size: NA; cdr3_nt: TGTGCCAGCAGTACCCGACGTCAAGGCTATGGCTACACCTTC; cdr3_aa: CASSTRRQGYGYTF
d_call: NA; v_call: TRBV2; j_call: TRBJ2-4; clone_size: NA; cdr3_nt: TGTGCCAGCGTGGGGGGACTAGCCAAAAACATTCAGTACTTC; cdr3_aa: CASVGGLAKNIQYF
d_call: TRBD1; v_call: TRBV27; j_call: TRBJ1-2; clone_size: NA; cdr3_nt: TGTGCCAGCAGTCGACAGGGTGGCTATGGCTACACCTTC; cdr3_aa: CASSRQGGYGYTF
d_call: NA; v_call: TRBV7-2; j_call: TRBJ2-1; clone_size: few; cdr3_nt: TGTGCCAGTTCACTAATTTTCACTGAGCAGTTCTTC; cdr3_aa: CASSLIFTEQFF
d_call: TRBD1; v_call: TRBV20-1; j_call: TRBJ2-7; clone_size: few; cdr3_nt: TGCAGTGCTGCCTCCGACAGGGGCCGTGCTCACTTC; cdr3_aa: CSAASDRGRAHF
d_call: NA; v_call: TRBV25-1; j_call: TRBJ2-7; clone_size: NA; cdr3_nt: TGTGCCAGCAGTGAGGCTAGGGACGGGCCGGGCGAGCAGTACTTC; cdr3_aa: CASSEARDGPGEQYF
d_call: NA; v_call: TRBV24-1; j_call: TRBJ2-1; clone_size: many; cdr3_nt: TGTGCCACCAGTCTAACAGGCGGATACAATGAGCAGTTCTTC; cdr3_aa: CATSLTGGYNEQFF
d_call: TRBD2; v_call: TRBV20-1; j_call: TRBJ2-1; clone_size: NA; cdr3_nt: TGCAGTGCTAGAGCTGTGACTAGCGGGGGGGCAAATGAGCAGTTCTTC; cdr3_aa: CSARAVTSGGANEQFF
d_call: NA; v_call: TRBV4-3; j_call: TRBJ2-6; clone_size: NA; cdr3_nt: TGCGCCAGCAGCCAAGATTCCCGTCCCTCTGGGGCCAACGTCCTGACTTTC; cdr3_aa: CASSQDSRPSGANVLTF
d_call: NA; v_call: TRBV4-3; j_call: TRBJ2-5; clone_size: NA; cdr3_nt: TGCGCCAGCAGCCAAACCTGGGGGCAGATCCAATACCAAGAGACCCAGTACTTC; cdr3_aa: CASSQTWGQIQYQETQYF
d_call: TRBD2; v_call: TRBV5-1; j_call: TRBJ2-2; clone_size: many; cdr3_nt: TGCGCCAGCAGCTTGTCGCTAGCGGGGTTCAACACCGGGGAGCTGTTTTTT; cdr3_aa: CASSLSLAGFNTGELFF
d_call: NA; v_call: TRBV7-9; j_call: TRBJ2-1; clone_size: few; cdr3_nt: TGTGCCAGCAGACCGACAGGATACAATGAGCAGTTCTTC; cdr3_aa: CASRPTGYNEQFF
d_call: NA; v_call: TRBV12-3/TRBV12-4; j_call: TRBJ1-5; clone_size: NA; cdr3_nt: TGTGCCAGCAGCCGCCGGGCGGGCGGGCAGCCCCAGCATTTT; cdr3_aa: CASSRRAGGQPQHF
d_call: NA; v_call: TRBV20-1; j_call: TRBJ2-5; clone_size: few; cdr3_nt: TGCAGTGCTACCGAGGGGGGGACCCAGTACTTC; cdr3_aa: CSATEGGTQYF
d_call: TRBD2; v_call: TRBV20-1; j_call: TRBJ2-3; clone_size: NA; cdr3_nt: TGCAGTGCTTGGACTAGCGGGGGAAACACAGATACGCAGTATTTT; cdr3_aa: CSAWTSGGNTDTQYF
d_call: TRBD1; v_call: TRBV10-2; j_call: TRBJ2-7; clone_size: once; cdr3_nt: TGCGCCAGCACAGACAGGGTGTTTGAGCAGTACTTC; cdr3_aa: CASTDRVFEQYF
d_call: NA; v_call: TRBV29-1; j_call: TRBJ1-5; clone_size: NA; cdr3_nt: TGCAGCGTTGAAGAGGTGGGGGCCCAGCATTTT; cdr3_aa: CSVEEVGAQHF
d_call: TRBD1; v_call: TRBV6-6; j_call: TRBJ1-1; clone_size: NA; cdr3_nt: TGTGCCAGCAGCCAACTTCCATGGGACAGGGTCACTGAAGCTTTCTTT; cdr3_aa: CASSQLPWDRVTEAFF
d_call: TRBD2; v_call: TRBV12-3/TRBV12-4; j_call: TRBJ2-2; clone_size: few; cdr3_nt: TGTGCCAGCACCCCTAGCGGGGCGGCCGGGGAGCTGTTTTTT; cdr3_aa: CASTPSGAAGELFF
d_call: TRBD1; v_call: TRBV20-1; j_call: TRBJ1-2; clone_size: NA; cdr3_nt: TGCAGTGCAAAGACAGGGGGCGCTTTTTATGGCTACACCTTC; cdr3_aa: CSAKTGGAFYGYTF
d_call: NA; v_call: TRBV29-1; j_call: TRBJ2-5; clone_size: NA; cdr3_nt: TGCAGCGTTGTGTTGCGGGGGCACCAAGAGACCCAGTACTTC; cdr3_aa: CSVVLRGHQETQYF
d_call: NA; v_call: TRBV5-1; j_call: TRBJ1-2; clone_size: NA; cdr3_nt: TGCGCCAGCAGCTTGACCGCGGGGAACTATGGCTACACCTTC; cdr3_aa: CASSLTAGNYGYTF
d_call: NA; v_call: TRBV7-9; j_call: TRBJ2-2; clone_size: once; cdr3_nt: TGTGCCAGCAGCCTACACGATTCCACCGGGGAGCTGTTTTTT; cdr3_aa: CASSLHDSTGELFF
d_call: TRBD1; v_call: TRBV7-2; j_call: TRBJ1-2; clone_size: NA; cdr3_nt: TGTGCCAGCAGCTCAGGGGGAGGGGTGTTTAACTATGGCTACACCTTC; cdr3_aa: CASSSGGGVFNYGYTF
d_call: NA; v_call: TRBV5-1; j_call: TRBJ2-3; clone_size: few; cdr3_nt: TGCGCCAGCAGCTTGGGGGTTGACACAGATACGCAGTATTTT; cdr3_aa: CASSLGVDTDTQYF
d_call: NA; v_call: TRBV29-1; j_call: TRBJ1-1; clone_size: few; cdr3_nt: TGCAGCGTCAGGGAAGGGGTGGGCACTGAAGCTTTCTTT; cdr3_aa: CSVREGVGTEAFF
d_call: TRBD1; v_call: TRBV10-3; j_call: TRBJ2-1; clone_size: NA; cdr3_nt: TGTGCCATCAGTGAAGGGACAGGGTGGAATGAGCAGTTCTTC; cdr3_aa: CAISEGTGWNEQFF
d_call: NA; v_call: TRBV11-2; j_call: TRBJ1-2; clone_size: NA; cdr3_nt: TGTGCCAGCAGCTTCGACGGAAGGGGCTATGGCTACACCTTC; cdr3_aa: CASSFDGRGYGYTF
d_call: NA; v_call: TRBV12-3/TRBV12-4; j_call: TRBJ1-5; clone_size: few; cdr3_nt: TGTGCCAGCAGTTTAGAGCCAGGGCGAGGCAATCAGCCCCAGCATTTT; cdr3_aa: CASSLEPGRGNQPQHF
d_call: NA; v_call: TRBV28; j_call: TRBJ2-5; clone_size: few; cdr3_nt: TGTGCCAGCAGTGGGACGCTCCAAGAGACCCAGTACTTC; cdr3_aa: CASSGTLQETQYF
d_call: TRBD1; v_call: TRBV4-3; j_call: TRBJ2-2; clone_size: NA; cdr3_nt: TGCGCCAGCAGCTACCGGGACAGGGCTTTCACCGGGGAGCTGTTTTTT; cdr3_aa: CASSYRDRAFTGELFF
d_call: NA; v_call: TRBV28; j_call: TRBJ1-5; clone_size: few; cdr3_nt: TGTGCCAGCAGTTTATCCGAGGAGGGCAATCAGCCCCAGCATTTT; cdr3_aa: CASSLSEEGNQPQHF
d_call: NA; v_call: TRBV20-1; j_call: TRBJ2-5; clone_size: few; cdr3_nt: TGCAGTGCTTACATCGGGGGGCCAGCTTATAAGACCCAGTACTTC; cdr3_aa: CSAYIGGPAYKTQYF
d_call: TRBD2; v_call: TRBV29-1; j_call: TRBJ2-3; clone_size: few; cdr3_nt: TGCAGCGTTGAGGGGGACGGGGGGGCGCTTGGCACAGATACGCAGTATTTT; cdr3_aa: CSVEGDGGALGTDTQYF
d_call: NA; v_call: TRBV20-1; j_call: TRBJ2-7; clone_size: NA; cdr3_nt: TGCAGTGCTAGAGGAGGTTTTTCCTACGAGCAGTACTTC; cdr3_aa: CSARGGFSYEQYF
d_call: NA; v_call: TRBV5-1; j_call: TRBJ2-1; clone_size: NA; cdr3_nt: TGCGCCAGCAGCTTGTTATTTGACAGTTACAATGAGCAGTTCTTC; cdr3_aa: CASSLLFDSYNEQFF
d_call: NA; v_call: TRBV4-3; j_call: TRBJ1-6; clone_size: NA; cdr3_nt: TGCGCCAGCAGCCAAGCGAATGAGGGAAAAACCCTCCACTTT; cdr3_aa: CASSQANEGKTLHF
d_call: NA; v_call: TRBV5-1; j_call: TRBJ2-7; clone_size: NA; cdr3_nt: TGCGCCAGCAGCAAGGTTTCCTACGAGCAGTACTTC; cdr3_aa: CASSKVSYEQYF
d_call: NA; v_call: TRBV6-5; j_call: TRBJ2-5; clone_size: NA; cdr3_nt: TGTGCCACCATGCGGGGCGCTTCCGACCAAGAGACCCAGTACTTC; cdr3_aa: CATMRGASDQETQYF
d_call: TRBD2; v_call: TRBV9; j_call: TRBJ2-1; clone_size: few; cdr3_nt: TGTGCCAGCTCGACCGGGGGGACCTACAATGAGCAGTTCTTC; cdr3_aa: CASSTGGTYNEQFF
d_call: TRBD1; v_call: TRBV19; j_call: TRBJ1-1; clone_size: few; cdr3_nt: TGTGCCAGTAGAGACAGGGTCACTGAAGTTTTCTTT; cdr3_aa: CASRDRVTEVFF
d_call: NA; v_call: TRBV9; j_call: TRBJ1-6; clone_size: few; cdr3_nt: TGTGCCAGCAGCGTCGCGGTCTCCTATAATTCACCCCTCCACTTT; cdr3_aa: CASSVAVSYNSPLHF
d_call: TRBD1; v_call: TRBV6-2/TRBV6-3; j_call: TRBJ1-5; clone_size: NA; cdr3_nt: TGTGCCAGCAGTTACCCGGACAGGGGAAGCAATCAGCCCCAGCATTTT; cdr3_aa: CASSYPDRGSNQPQHF
d_call: TRBD1; v_call: TRBV7-2; j_call: TRBJ2-7; clone_size: NA; cdr3_nt: TGTGCCAGCAGCCCCGAGATCGGACAGGTGGCTTACGAGCAGTACTTC; cdr3_aa: CASSPEIGQVAYEQYF
d_call: TRBD2; v_call: TRBV6-5; j_call: TRBJ2-1; clone_size: NA; cdr3_nt: TGTGCCAGCGGCCACGGGGGGGGCTACAATGAGCAGTTCTTC; cdr3_aa: CASGHGGGYNEQFF
d_call: NA; v_call: TRBV19; j_call: TRBJ2-1; clone_size: NA; cdr3_nt: TGTGCCAGTAGTATCGGGTGGGGGGTCGTCAATGAGCAGTTCTTC; cdr3_aa: CASSIGWGVVNEQFF